The 5 T cell receptor delta chains below all came from one sample that was sequenced in a study of γδ T cells in repeated Plasmodium falciparum infection. TCRdb reapplied CATT to the multiplex PCR reads. This table has 50,000 or so delta-chain clones, over 1.5% appearing once. Bulk repertoires came from Vgamma9/Vdelta2+ or Vdelta2-negative gammadelta T cells flow-sorted from PBMC. The sample comprised gamma-delta T cells from blood. The source of these receptors is a pool of human donors (malaria-infected and uninfected, not separated).

This clone has more than one count but fewer than ten. The protein recorded in TCRdb matches a much larger clone and deviates from this DNA's translation at residue 17, suggesting a read error; the protein here is obtained by translating the DNA. This sequence joins TRDV1 and TRDJ1; D possibly uses TRDD1 or TRDD3 (6 bases each). Germline values: CDR1 TSWWSYY, CDR2 QGS. The CDR3 is made up of 21 amino acids. The CDR3 protein is CALGSPPGKYGSGADTGKLIF. The CDR3, as DNA: TGTGCTCTTGGGTCCCCTCCAGGGAAATACGGTTCTGGGGCCGACACCGGTAAACTCATCTTT.

Of note for this clone: This DNA's translation and the protein TCRdb lists, from a much larger clone, do not match at residue 9, likely due to a read error; the protein shown is translated from the DNA. The CDR3 is CALGVLTTCRAWRIDGITSWDTRQMFF. The CDR3 nucleotides read TGTGCTCTTGGGGTCCTCACTACCTGCCGTGCGTGGCGGATAGACGGAATAACCTCCTGGGACACCCGACAGATGTTTTTC. This sequence joins TRDV1 and TRDJ3; tentatively, D is TRDD3 (5 bases). Looked up from germline, CDR1 is TSWWSYY and CDR2 is QGS. Trimming left V 4 bases short and J 0 bases short, with 40 bases between. The CDR3 runs to 27 residues.

As regards this clone: This DNA's translation differs at residue 6 from TCRdb's protein, which comes from a much larger clone; a read error is likely, and the protein shown is translated from the DNA. The chain is built from TRDV1 and TRDJ1, with 8 bases fitting TRDD3. Trimming removed 1 base from V and 7 bases from J; junction bases left unmatched: 11. CDR1 is TSWWSYY and CDR2 is QGS in the germline V gene. The CDR3 covers 16 residues. The CDR3 bases are TGTGCTCTTGGGGAACCGGCCGGTCTACTGGGGGCTAAACTCATCTTT. Its protein product is CALGEPAGLLGAKLIF.

Sample share makes this clone medium-sized. This sample also contains other DNA sequences that code for the same CDR3. The J gene is TRDJ1, the V gene TRDV1; D is possibly TRDD2 (5 bases). CDR3 length: 22 residues. Trimming stripped 2 bases from V and 0 bases from J, with 31 bases between. Germline CDR1 is TSWWSYY and CDR2 is QGS. The CDR3 nucleotides are TGTGCTCTTGGGGAAGGCCTTCTCGAACCCACGTACGAGGCGGGGTACACCGATAAACTCATCTTT. This encodes CALGEGLLEPTYEAGYTDKLIF.

This clone was counted ten times or more. A junction end diverges from the germline sequence, so it may reflect a read error. Other DNA sequences from this sample encode an identical CDR3 as well. The genes are TRDV1 and TRDJ1, with 10 positions matching TRDD3. This CDR3 region has 20 residues. The germline CDR1 and CDR2 sequences are TSWWSYY and QGS. The CDR3 is CALGAPKFLQPGGYSDKLIF. The CDR3 DNA reads as TGTGCTCTTGGGGCCCCGAAGTTCCTACAACCTGGGGGATATTCCGATAAACTTATCTTT.